These 18 T cell receptor beta chains share one sample of origin, sequenced in a study of blood T cell repertoires in COVID-19. Only in-frame clones appear in the TCRdb table, and some are missing; sequencing was by immunoSEQ multiplex PCR. The sample lists approximately 170,000 clones, approximately 82% occurring once. The sequenced sample was PBMCs or T cells enriched from blood (not recorded which). The receptor set was obtained from a woman between 45 and 60 years old who had recovered from COVID-19.

V usage is TRBV11-3 and J usage is TRBJ2-6; D uncertain. Trimming removed 10 bases at V and 0 bases at J, with 10 bases between. CDR3 length: 14 residues. The V gene's germline CDR1 is SGHNT and CDR2 YENEEA. CDR3 coding DNA: TGTGCCATACAGCCGAACTCTGGGGCCAACGTCCTGACTTTC. Protein product: CAIQPNSGANVLTF.

This clone was seen once. The rearrangement uses TRBV4-2 and TRBJ2-6, with D possibly TRBD1 on 6 matching bases. V dropped 1 base and J dropped 0 bases, with 7 bases sitting between them. The CDR3 totals 16 residues. Per the germline V gene, CDR1 is LGHNA and CDR2 is YNFKEQ. The CDR3 protein is CASSQGGHSGANVLTF. The CDR3, as DNA: TGTGCCAGCAGCCAAGGGGGACACTCTGGGGCCAACGTCCTGACTTTC.

This clone was recorded a few times. V usage is TRBV28 and J usage is TRBJ1-2, with TRBD1 matching 10 bases. V trimming: 2 bases; J trimming: 6 bases; junction bases outside the gene matches: 6. CDR1 is MDHEN and CDR2 is SYDVKM in the germline V gene. The CDR3 loop spans 15 amino acids. The CDR3 loop is CASSLAGDRGDGYTF. The DNA of the CDR3 is TGTGCCAGCAGTTTAGCGGGGGACAGGGGTGATGGCTACACCTTC.

The chain couples TRBV7-2 to TRBJ2-3, with D hard to call. CDR1 and CDR2 (germline): SGHTA, FQGNSA. This CDR3 comprises 13 residues. The V end lost 4 bases, the J end lost 4 bases, and 9 bases lay between the germline ends. CDR3 loop: CASSWVEADTQYF. The CDR3 DNA reads as TGTGCCAGCAGCTGGGTTGAGGCAGATACGCAGTATTTT.

V gene TRBV23-1 combines with J gene TRBJ2-1; 7 bases are shared with TRBD2. TRBV23-1 is given ORF status, its function remaining uncertain. The V and J ends lost 0 bases and 8 bases, in that order; junction bases with no gene match: 13. CDR3 size: 17 residues. The CDR3 reads CASSQSRVGGREDEQFF. In nucleotides, the CDR3 is TGCGCCAGCAGTCAATCGAGAGTTGGCGGGAGAGAGGATGAGCAGTTCTTC.

The V and J genes are TRBV5-1 and TRBJ1-1, with TRBD1 matching 9 bases. V was pared by 1 base and J by 8 bases, with 18 bases of the junction left unmatched. Per germline, CDR1 SGHRS and CDR2 YFSETQ. CDR3 length: 18 residues. The CDR3 DNA reads TGCGCCAGCAGCTTGTCGTACCTTCCGGGACAGGGTGACGAAGAAGCTTTCTTT. This codes for CASSLSYLPGQGDEEAFF.

This chain connects TRBV11-2 to TRBJ1-2; no reliable D call. The germline V gene has CDR1 SGHAT and CDR2 FQNNGV. V lost 5 bases to trimming and J lost 8 bases, with 9 bases between them. CDR3 size: 11 residues. The CDR3 coding sequence is TGTGCCAGCAGCCAGGCAAGGGGCTACACCTTC. Residues: CASSQARGYTF.

The chain links TRBV11-2 to TRBJ2-5, with D possibly TRBD2 on 6 matching bases. Germline V CDR1 and CDR2: SGHAT, FQNNGV. The V end was cut by 3 bases, the J end by 3 bases, with 20 bases between. The CDR3 is made up of 17 amino acids. CDR3 nucleotide sequence: TGTGCCAGCAGCTTCTCGCTATCGGAGGGTCGGGAAGAGACCCAGTACTTC. The encoded protein is CASSFSLSEGREETQYF.

The V gene is TRBV11-2, the J gene TRBJ2-7; 9 bases are shared with TRBD1. V was clipped by 3 bases and J by 2 bases; unmatched bases: 5. Germline V lookup: CDR1 SGHAT, CDR2 FQNNGV. The CDR3 has 15 amino acids. As DNA, the CDR3 is TGTGCCAGCAGCTTGGGGGGGACAGGGCCCTACGAGCAGTACGTC. It specifies CASSLGGTGPYEQYV.

V usage is TRBV7-3 and J usage is TRBJ2-4; tentative D call: TRBD1 (6 bases). Germline CDR1 SGHTA, CDR2 FQGTGA. Trimming left V 5 bases short and J 8 bases short, with 16 bases between. This CDR3 has 14 amino acids. The DNA for the CDR3 is TGTGCCAGCAGCCCTCAGGGGCCCTCGGACATTCAGTACTTC. Protein product: CASSPQGPSDIQYF.

The chain joins TRBV5-6 to TRBJ1-1; TRBD1 might be the D (5 bases). This CDR3 has 18 residues. V dropped 1 base and J dropped 0 bases, with 19 bases sitting between them. Per the germline V gene, CDR1 is SGHDT and CDR2 is YYEEEE. In nucleotides, the CDR3 is TGTGCCAGCAGCTTGTTTGGGGCGCCCCGATCGTTGAACACTGAAGCTTTCTTT. Its translation is CASSLFGAPRSLNTEAFF. Drawing the rest from reference TRBV5-6 and TRBJ1-1, the complete variable domain is DAGVTQSPTHLIKTRGQQVTLRCSPKSGHDTVSWYQQALGQGPQFIFQYYEEEERQRGNFPDRFSGHQFPNYSSELNVNALLLGDSALYLCASSLFGAPRSLNTEAFFGQGTRLTVV.

The chain couples TRBV9 to TRBJ2-5; the D is unclear. The CDR3 length is 15 residues. Deletions cut 7 bases from V and 1 base from J, with 17 bases between. Germline CDR1 and CDR2: SGDLS and YYNGEE. The CDR3 sequence is CASSRELSGQETQYF. CDR3 sequence (DNA): TGTGCCAGCTCCCGCGAGCTCTCGGGCCAAGAGACCCAGTACTTC.

The J gene is TRBJ1-3, the V gene TRBV2; no firm D call. CDR3 size: 16 residues. Trimming cost V 5 bases and J 1 base, with 15 bases left between them. The germline gives CDR1 SNHLY, CDR2 FYNNEI. CDR3 sequence (DNA): TGTGCCAGCAGTTTCGGGAGGGCGACATCTGGAAACACCATATATTTT. It specifies CASSFGRATSGNTIYF.

This chain uses TRBV7-2 with TRBJ1-3; 7 positions match TRBD1. V gave up 5 bases and J gave up 2 bases; unmatched junction bases: 9. This CDR3 spans 16 amino acids. Germline V gene data show CDR1 as SGHTA and CDR2 as FQGNSA. Written as DNA, the CDR3 is TGTGCCAGCAGCCGGCTAGAGGGGGCGACTGGAAACACCATATATTTT. Protein sequence: CASSRLEGATGNTIYF.

This clone was detected a few times. The chain employs TRBV3-1 (or the pseudogene TRBV3-2) and TRBJ1-1; D is possibly TRBD1 (5 bases). Germline CDR1 and CDR2: LGHDT and YNNKEL (reference sequence). This CDR3 has 16 residues. Trimming left V 0 bases short and J 4 bases short, with 15 bases between. The CDR3 sequence is CASSQDVQAGRTEAFF. CDR3 DNA: TGTGCCAGCAGCCAAGATGTACAGGCCGGGCGCACTGAAGCTTTCTTT.

This clone is labeled medium-sized. The gene calls are TRBV6-4 and TRBJ1-6; D possibly corresponds to TRBD1 (6 bases). Germline V gene lookup returns CDR1 MRHNA and CDR2 SNTAGT. Trimming removed 6 bases from V and 5 bases from J, with 8 bases in between. The CDR3 contains 13 residues. The CDR3 loop is CASSRGDNSPLHF. The CDR3 DNA sequence: TGTGCCAGCAGCAGGGGAGATAATTCACCCCTCCACTTT.

The chain couples TRBV28 to TRBJ2-1, with D unresolved. V lost 7 bases to trimming and J lost 6 bases, with 10 bases between them. Germline V gene sequence: CDR1 MDHEN, CDR2 SYDVKM. This CDR3 has 12 residues. The CDR3 nucleotides read TGTGCCAGCACCCCGGCAGGCAATGAGCAGTTCTTC. It specifies CASTPAGNEQFF.

The chain joins TRBV27 to TRBJ1-1; TRBD1 is a possible D gene (5 bases). Germline CDR1 and CDR2: MNHEY and SMNVEV (reference sequence). Trimming pared 6 bases from V and 9 bases from J, leaving 14 bases between. This CDR3 has 12 residues. The CDR3 loop is CASSSTGGKAFF. CDR3 bases: TGTGCCAGCAGCTCCACGGGGGGTAAAGCTTTCTTT.